This TCR beta chain was sequenced for a study of shared clonotypes between healthy human individuals. In the study overall: CD4 naive cells filled three plates per donor, CD4 memory three, CD8 naive two and CD8 memory one. Study-wide findings and caveats: A limitation of the genetic and exposure-history diversity represented arose from few donors.

Adult donors, all healthy and HIV-negative, had no recent acute infections or vaccinations. V was clipped by 2 bases and J by 8 bases, with 10 bases between them. The germline CDR1 and CDR2 sequences are SGHTA and FQGNSA. The CDR3 totals 14 residues. Original data processing: ImmunoSEQ output held junction-only sequences without quality scores, so filtering differed. Data came from immunoSEQ multiplex PCR; TCRdb stores just in-frame clones and leaves some out. That table furnishes V, J and clone size, whereas the DNA furnished D and trimming. The sample yields 2 million to 3 million clones, around 94% seen once. With respect to this clone: Its antigen is not known.

The chain is built from TRBV7-2 and TRBJ1-6; D might be TRBD1 (5 bases). Sequenced: naive CD4+ T cells sorted from blood. Sample subset: CD45RA+ positively selected. The source of this sequence is a man aged 18 to 35 in good health. The CDR3: CASSLSMGDSPLHF. The CDR3 nucleotides are TGTGCCAGCAGCTTATCCATGGGGGATTCACCCCTCCACTTT.